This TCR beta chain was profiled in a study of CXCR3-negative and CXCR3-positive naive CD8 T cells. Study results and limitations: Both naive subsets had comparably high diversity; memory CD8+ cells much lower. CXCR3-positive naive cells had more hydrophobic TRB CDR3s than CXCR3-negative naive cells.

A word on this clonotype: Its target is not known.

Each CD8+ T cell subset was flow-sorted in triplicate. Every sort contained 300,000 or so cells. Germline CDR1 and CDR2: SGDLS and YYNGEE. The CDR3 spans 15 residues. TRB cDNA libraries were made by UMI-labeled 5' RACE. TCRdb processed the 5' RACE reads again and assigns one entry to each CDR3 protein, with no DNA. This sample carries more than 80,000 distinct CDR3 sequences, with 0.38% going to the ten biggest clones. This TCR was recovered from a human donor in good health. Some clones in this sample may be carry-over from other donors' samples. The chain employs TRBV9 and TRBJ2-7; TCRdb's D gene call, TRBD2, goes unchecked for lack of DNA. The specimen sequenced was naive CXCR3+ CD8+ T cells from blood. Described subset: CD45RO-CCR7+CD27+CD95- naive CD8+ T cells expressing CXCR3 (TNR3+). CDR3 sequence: CASSVLAGGEDEQYF.